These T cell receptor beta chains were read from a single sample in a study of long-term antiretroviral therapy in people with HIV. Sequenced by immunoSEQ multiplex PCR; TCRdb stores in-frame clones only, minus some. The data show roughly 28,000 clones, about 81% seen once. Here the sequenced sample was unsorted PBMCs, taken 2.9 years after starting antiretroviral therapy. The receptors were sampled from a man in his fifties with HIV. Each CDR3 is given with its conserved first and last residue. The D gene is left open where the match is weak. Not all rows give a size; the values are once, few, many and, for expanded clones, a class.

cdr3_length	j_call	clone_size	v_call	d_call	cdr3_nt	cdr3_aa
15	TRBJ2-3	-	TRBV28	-	TGTGCCAGCATTGAGCCTGGGAAGGGGGGAGATACGCAGTATTTT	CASIEPGKGGDTQYF
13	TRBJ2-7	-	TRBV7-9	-	TGTGCCAGCAGCTTAGACTTGTACTACGAGCAGTACTTC	CASSLDLYYEQYF
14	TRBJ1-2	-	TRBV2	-	TGTGCCAGCAGTGAAGCGCTGAGTAACTATGGCTACACCTTC	CASSEALSNYGYTF
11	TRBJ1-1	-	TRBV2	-	TGTGCCAGCACCGCGGGGCCTGAAGCTTTCTTT	CASTAGPEAFF
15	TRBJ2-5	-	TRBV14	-	TGTGCCAGCAGGGAGACACCTTCAACCCCAGAGACCCAGTACTTC	CASRETPSTPETQYF
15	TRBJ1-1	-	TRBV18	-	TGTGCCAGCTCACCACGTGAGGGATTCGGGACTGAAGCTTTCTTT	CASSPREGFGTEAFF
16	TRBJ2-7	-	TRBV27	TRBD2	TGTGCCAGCAGTCCCCGGTGGCTAGCGGCCTCCTACGAGCAGTACTTC	CASSPRWLAASYEQYF
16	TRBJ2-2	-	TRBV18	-	TGTGCCAGCTCCCCAGAAGCTGCCGCGAACACCGGGGAGCTGTTTTTT	CASSPEAAANTGELFF
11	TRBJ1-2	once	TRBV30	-	TGTGCCTGGAGTGTGCTCTATGGCTACACCTTC	CAWSVLYGYTF
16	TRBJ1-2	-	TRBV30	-	TGTGCCTGGAGCGTAGCCCCCCCAAGGCACGGCTATGGCTACACCTTC	CAWSVAPPRHGYGYTF
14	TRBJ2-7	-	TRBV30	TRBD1	TGTGCCTGGAGTGTAGGTTACAGGGGGTACGAGCAGTACTTC	CAWSVGYRGYEQYF
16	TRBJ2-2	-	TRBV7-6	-	TGTGCCAGCAGCATAAAACAGGGATCTATCACCGGGGAGCTGTTTTTT	CASSIKQGSITGELFF
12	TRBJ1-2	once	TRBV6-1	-	TGTGCCAGCACTGGAGGGACCTATGGCTACACCTTC	CASTGGTYGYTF
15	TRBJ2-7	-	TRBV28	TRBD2	TGTGCCAGCAGTTTTTCGGGAGGGTCAGGCTACGAGCAGTACTTC	CASSFSGGSGYEQYF
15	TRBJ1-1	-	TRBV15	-	TGTGCCACCAGCAGTTTCGGGGGCGCAGACACTGAAGCTTTCTTT	CATSSFGGADTEAFF
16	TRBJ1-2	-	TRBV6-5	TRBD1	TGTGCCAGCAGTTACGGGATATATGGACAGGGCTATGGCTACACCTTC	CASSYGIYGQGYGYTF
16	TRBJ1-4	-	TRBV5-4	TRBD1	TGTGCCAGCAGCTCGAACCCGGGACAGATTAATGAAAAACTGTTTTTT	CASSSNPGQINEKLFF
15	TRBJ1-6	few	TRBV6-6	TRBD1	TGTGCCAGCAGTAAGGGACAGGGTAATAATTCACCCCTCCACTTT	CASSKGQGNNSPLHF
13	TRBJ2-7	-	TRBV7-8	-	TGTGCCAGCAGCTTAGTTGTGACCTACGAGCAGTACTTC	CASSLVVTYEQYF
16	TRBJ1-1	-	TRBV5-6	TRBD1	TGTGCCAGCAGCTTGGAGACAGGGGCAATGAACACTGAAGCTTTCTTT	CASSLETGAMNTEAFF
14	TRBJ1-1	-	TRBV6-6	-	TGTGCCAGCAGTTACAGGCTCATGAACACTGAAGCTTTCTTT	CASSYRLMNTEAFF
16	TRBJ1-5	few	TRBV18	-	TGTGCCAGCTCACCTACCGTTGGGTTAAGAAATCAGCCCCAGCATTTT	CASSPTVGLRNQPQHF
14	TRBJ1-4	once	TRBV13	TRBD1	TGTGCCAGCAGCCCCGGACAGGTCCCTGAAAAACTGTTTTTT	CASSPGQVPEKLFF
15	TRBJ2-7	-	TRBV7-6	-	TGTGCCAGCAGCTTAGAAGGGGCAGGGTTCTACGAGCAGTACTTC	CASSLEGAGFYEQYF
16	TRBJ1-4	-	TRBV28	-	TGTGCCAGCAGTCAGGGGCGTTCGATTAAGGGTGAAAAACTGTTTTTT	CASSQGRSIKGEKLFF
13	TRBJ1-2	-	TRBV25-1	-	TGTGCCAGCAGTTCCGGGACGAACTATGGCTACACCTTC	CASSSGTNYGYTF
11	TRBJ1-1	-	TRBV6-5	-	TGTGCCAGCAGTTCGAACACTGAAGCTTTCTTT	CASSSNTEAFF
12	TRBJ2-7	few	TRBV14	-	TGTGCCAGCAGCCACTCAACCTACGAGCAGTACTTC	CASSHSTYEQYF
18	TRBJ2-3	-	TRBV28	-	TGTGCCAGCACCTTGTCTGTAGGCGGGGGCCTTAGCACAGATACGCAGTATTTT	CASTLSVGGGLSTDTQYF
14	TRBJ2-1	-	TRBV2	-	TGTGCCAGCAGCGGGACAACCTCCTACAATGAGCAGTTCTTC	CASSGTTSYNEQFF
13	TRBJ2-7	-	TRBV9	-	TGTGCCAGCAGCGTAGGGGTCAGCCACGAGCAGTACTTC	CASSVGVSHEQYF
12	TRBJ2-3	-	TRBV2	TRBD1	TGTGCCAGCAGTCGGACAGGGAGCCCCCAGTATTTT	CASSRTGSPQYF
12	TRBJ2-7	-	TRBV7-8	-	TGTGCCAGCAGCTTAGGGGAATACGAGCAGTACTTC	CASSLGEYEQYF
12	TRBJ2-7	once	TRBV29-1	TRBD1	TGCAGCGCCGGACAGGAGACCTACGAGCAGTACTTC	CSAGQETYEQYF
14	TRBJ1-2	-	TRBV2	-	TGTGCCAGCAGCCTGGGGGAGGTTACTTATGGCTACACCTTC	CASSLGEVTYGYTF
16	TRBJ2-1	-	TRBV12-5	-	TGTGCTAGTGCCGCCTGGGGTGGTCCACTCGCCCATGAGCAGTTCTTC	CASAAWGGPLAHEQFF
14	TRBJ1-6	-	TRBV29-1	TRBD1	TGCAGCGTTTCACAGGGGGATTATAATTCACCCCTCCACTTT	CSVSQGDYNSPLHF